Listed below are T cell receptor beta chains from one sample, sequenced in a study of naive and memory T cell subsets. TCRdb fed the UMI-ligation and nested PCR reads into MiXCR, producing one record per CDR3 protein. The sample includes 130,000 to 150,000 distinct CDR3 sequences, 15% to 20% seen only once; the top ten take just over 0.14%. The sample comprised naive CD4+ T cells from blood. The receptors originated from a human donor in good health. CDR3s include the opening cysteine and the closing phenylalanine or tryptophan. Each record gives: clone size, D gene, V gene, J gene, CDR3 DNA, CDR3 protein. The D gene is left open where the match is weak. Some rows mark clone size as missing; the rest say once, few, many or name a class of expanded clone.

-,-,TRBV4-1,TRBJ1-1,TGCGCCAGCAGCCAAGTTCTCAGTCCCGAAGCTTTCTTT,CASSQVLSPEAFF
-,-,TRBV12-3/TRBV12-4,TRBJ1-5,TGTGCCAGCAGTCCCACCCAACAGCCCCAGCATTTT,CASSPTQQPQHF
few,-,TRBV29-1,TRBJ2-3,TGCAGCGTTGAACTCCCTAGCCCATCGCAGTATTTT,CSVELPSPSQYF
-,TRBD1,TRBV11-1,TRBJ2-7,TGTGCCAGCGGACAGGGAAACTCCTACGAGCAGTACTTC,CASGQGNSYEQYF
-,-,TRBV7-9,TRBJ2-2,TGTGCCAGCAGCTCCCCCCCGGAAACGAACACCGGGGAGCTGTTTTTT,CASSSPPETNTGELFF
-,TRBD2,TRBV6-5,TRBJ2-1,TGTGCCAGCAGTTACTTCACTAGCGGGAGGGCGGGTGAGCAGTTCTTC,CASSYFTSGRAGEQFF
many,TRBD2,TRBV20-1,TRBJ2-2,TGCAGTGCTCACGGGAGGGCCCCAGTCGGGGAGCTGTTTTTT,CSAHGRAPVGELFF
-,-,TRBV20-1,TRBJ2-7,TGCAGTGCTCCACCCAGGACTCGAGCTCACGAGCAGTACTTC,CSAPPRTRAHEQYF
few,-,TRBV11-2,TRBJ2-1,TGTGCCAGCAGCTTAGAAGGTCCTAAACCGGGGAAGCAGTTCTTC,CASSLEGPKPGKQFF
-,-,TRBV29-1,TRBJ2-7,TGCAGCGTAGGGAAACGGACCTACGAGCAGTACTTC,CSVGKRTYEQYF
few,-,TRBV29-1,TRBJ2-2,TGCAGCGTTGAGGGGGCCCCGAACACCGGGGAGCTGTTTTTT,CSVEGAPNTGELFF
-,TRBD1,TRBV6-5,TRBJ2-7,TGTGCCAGCAGCCGACAGGGGAGCTACGAGCAGTACTTC,CASSRQGSYEQYF
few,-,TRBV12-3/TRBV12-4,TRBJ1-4,TGTGCCAGCAGTTTAGCAGGTTCAAGGGGAGAAAAACTGTTTTTT,CASSLAGSRGEKLFF
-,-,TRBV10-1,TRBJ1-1,TGCGCCAGCAGCAGGGTTTTTGGCACTGAAGCTTTCTTT,CASSRVFGTEAFF
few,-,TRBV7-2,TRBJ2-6,TGTGCCAGCAGCTTTACTGGGGCCAACGTCCTGACTTTC,CASSFTGANVLTF
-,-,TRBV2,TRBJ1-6,TGTGCCAGCAGTGAAGCGCGGTTTGAACTCCACTTT,CASSEARFELHF
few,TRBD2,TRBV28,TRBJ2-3,TGTGCCATCCGAGCGGGGAGCACAGATACGCAGTATTTT,CAIRAGSTDTQYF
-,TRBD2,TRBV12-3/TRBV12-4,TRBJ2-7,TGTGCCAGCAGTACCAGCGGGGATCCGATCAGGTCCTACGAGCAGTACTTC,CASSTSGDPIRSYEQYF
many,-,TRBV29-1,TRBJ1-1,TGCAGCGTCGGAGATGGACGGGGGAACACTGAAGCTTTCTTT,CSVGDGRGNTEAFF
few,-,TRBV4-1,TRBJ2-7,TGCGCCAGCAGTCAACTGCCCCTATCGAAGTATCGGTACTTC,CASSQLPLSKYRYF
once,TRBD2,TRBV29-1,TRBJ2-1,TGCAGCGTGGGTAGCGGGCGCAATGAGCAGTTCTTC,CSVGSGRNEQFF
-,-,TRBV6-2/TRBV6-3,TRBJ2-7,TGTGCCAGCAGTTCTCCGAGGTCCTACGAGCAGTACTTC,CASSSPRSYEQYF